The 5 T cell receptor beta chains in this list originate from one sample, sequenced in a study of PD-L1 blockade in urothelial cancer. Measured with immunoSEQ multiplex PCR; TCRdb has only the in-frame clones, and not every one. The table records 45,000 to 60,000 clones, 88% of them present only once. This sample's time point: peripheral blood 6 weeks after treatment start. The sample in question was PBMCs, obtained around atezolizumab (anti-PD-L1) treatment. These TCRs come from a man aged 60 to 69 with urothelial cancer.

V is TRBV28 and J is TRBJ2-5, with a tentative D call TRBD1 (6 bases). The V end lost 5 bases, the J end lost 5 bases, and 12 bases lay between the germline ends. The CDR3 totals 13 residues. CDR1 and CDR2 from the germline V gene are MDHEN and SYDVKM. The CDR3 DNA reads as TGTGCCAGCAGTCTAACAGGGATTGAGACCCAGTACTTC. Translated, it gives CASSLTGIETQYF.

In its sample, this clone was seen a few times. The chain links TRBV19 to TRBJ1-5; the match to TRBD1 covers 7 bases. This CDR3 has 15 residues. Germline V gene data show CDR1 as LNHDA and CDR2 as SQIVND (reference sequence). Trimming removed 11 bases from V and 3 bases from J; junction bases left unmatched: 13. This CDR3 reads CASAPPGQLNQPQHF. Here the CDR3 DNA reads TGTGCCTCCGCCCCCCCGGGACAGCTCAATCAGCCCCAGCATTTT.

This chain connects TRBV23-1 to TRBJ2-3; 9 bases agree with TRBD2. TRBV23-1 is given ORF status, its function remaining uncertain. The V gene end was trimmed by 3 bases and the J gene end by 2 bases; junction bases not matched to a gene: 18. This CDR3 has 20 amino acids. The CDR3 here is CASSHPGRLAGSHITDTQYF. The CDR3 nucleotides are TGCGCCAGCAGTCATCCGGGTAGGCTAGCGGGGAGCCATATCACAGATACGCAGTATTTT.

This chain joins TRBV7-8 and TRBJ2-3; 11 positions match TRBD1. Germline V gene lookup returns CDR1 SGHVS and CDR2 FQNEAQ. V trimming: 5 bases; J trimming: 10 bases; junction bases outside the gene matches: 5. The CDR3 is made up of 13 amino acids. The CDR3 spells CASSRPGQGAQYF. For the CDR3, the DNA is TGTGCCAGCAGCCGACCGGGACAGGGGGCGCAGTATTTT.

The rearrangement joins TRBV5-1 to TRBJ2-1, with 12 bases aligning to TRBD2. Germline loops: CDR1 SGHRS, CDR2 YFSETQ. CDR3 size: 16 residues. With V trimmed by 1 base and J by 5 bases, 4 bases remained unmatched. The CDR3 nucleotides read TGCGCCAGCAGCTTGATCACTAGCGGGGGGAACAATGAGCAGTTCTTC. It codes for CASSLITSGGNNEQFF.